The 2 T cell receptor beta chains reported below all come from one sample, sequenced in a study of early T cells in non-severe SARS-CoV-2 infection. TCRdb re-called the 5' RACE reads with MiXCR, one entry per CDR3 protein. Among under 70,000 distinct CDR3 sequences, 9.5% to 15% were seen once, and the ten largest hold approximately 9.6%. Input material: whole blood. The receptors derive from an adult who was a healthcare worker with PCR-confirmed SARS-CoV-2 infection or an uninfected control (not recorded which).

V gene TRBV7-8 combines with J gene TRBJ2-2; 7 bases line up with TRBD1. The CDR3 contains 17 residues. The germline V gene encodes CDR1 SGHVS and CDR2 FQNEAQ. V lost 3 bases and J lost 1; bases outside the gene matches: 8. The CDR3 reads CASSFISGQLNTGELFF. CDR3 nucleotide sequence: TGTGCCAGCAGCTTTATTTCGGGACAGCTGAACACCGGGGAGCTGTTTTTT.

This sequence joins TRBV12-3 or TRBV12-4 and TRBJ1-1, with no clear D. Trimming left V 0 bases short and J 0 bases short, with 8 bases between. The CDR3 consists of 15 residues. The CDR3 is CASSLALQMNTEAFF. CDR3 sequence (DNA): TGTGCCAGCAGTTTAGCGCTACAAATGAACACTGAAGCTTTCTTT.